These 9 T cell receptor beta chains were all obtained from the same sample, sequenced in a study of a mutant IDH1 vaccine in newly diagnosed glioma. As to time point: baseline, week 1 (first vaccination visit). Regarding treatment: pre-vaccination baseline after standard-of-care therapy. Measured with immunoSEQ multiplex PCR; TCRdb has only the in-frame clones, and not every one. The sample includes 99,000 or so clones, roughly 89% of them seen just once. The material was PBMCs, obtained from a glioma patient treated with radiotherapy, temozolomide or both. The receptors were sampled from a woman aged 45-60 years with glioma.

The rearrangement uses TRBV28 and TRBJ1-6; D may be TRBD1 (5 bases). This CDR3 comprises 20 residues. V shed 5 bases and J shed 0 bases, with 23 bases lying between them. The germline gives CDR1 MDHEN, CDR2 SYDVKM. The CDR3 here is CASSGGVDFGELSYNSPLHF. CDR3 nucleotide sequence: TGTGCCAGCAGTGGGGGTGTGGATTTTGGGGAACTCTCCTATAATTCACCCCTCCACTTT.

The rearrangement links TRBV30 to TRBJ2-5; D gene unclear. The CDR3 covers 13 residues. The germline V gene has CDR1 GTSNPN and CDR2 SVGIG (reference sequence). The V end was cut by 2 bases, the J end by 5 bases, with 12 bases between. CDR3 amino acids: CAWSRPIWETQYF. The CDR3 nucleotides are TGTGCCTGGAGTCGTCCTATTTGGGAGACCCAGTACTTC.

The rearrangement links TRBV4-1 to TRBJ1-2; TRBD1 is a possible D gene (5 bases). This CDR3 spans 17 amino acids. The V gene lost 0 bases and the J gene lost 4 bases, with 18 bases spanning the gap. Germline CDR1 MGHRA, CDR2 YSYEKL. The CDR3: CASSQDRTQQRAYGYTF. The CDR3 coding sequence is TGCGCCAGCAGCCAAGATCGGACACAGCAAAGGGCCTATGGCTACACCTTC.

This rearrangement joins TRBV7-8 to TRBJ1-4; 7 bases line up with TRBD1. The CDR3 consists of 18 residues. Germline V gene sequence: CDR1 SGHVS, CDR2 FQNEAQ. Losses at the gene ends were 5 bases for V and 0 bases for J; bases not matched to a gene: 12. This CDR3 reads CASSPRDRWEATNEKLFF. The CDR3 bases are TGTGCCAGCAGCCCCCGGGACAGATGGGAAGCAACTAATGAAAAACTGTTTTTT.

The chain joins TRBV7-2 to TRBJ1-2; D is uncertain. This CDR3 region has 12 residues. CDR1 is SGHTA and CDR2 is FQGNSA in the germline V gene. The germline V and J ends were trimmed by 4 bases and 8 bases, with 11 bases remaining between them. The CDR3 coding sequence is TGTGCCAGCAGCTCCTCGAGAGGAGGCTACACCTTC. Protein: CASSSSRGGYTF.

The V and J genes are TRBV28 and TRBJ1-4; the D is unclear. CDR3 length: 15 residues. Germline V gives CDR1 MDHEN, CDR2 SYDVKM. The V and J ends lost 1 base and 4 bases respectively, with 10 bases between them. CDR3 nucleotides: TGTGCCAGCAGTTTATTGGGCAGCCTTAATGAAAAACTGTTTTTT. It encodes CASSLLGSLNEKLFF.

The rearrangement links TRBV6-6 to TRBJ2-3; tentative D call: TRBD1 (6 bases). V was pared by 0 bases and J by 2 bases, with 9 bases between. The V gene's germline CDR1 is MNHNY and CDR2 SVGAGI (reference sequence). The CDR3 runs to 15 residues. The CDR3 is CASSYSPGATDTQYF. The CDR3 nucleotides read TGTGCCAGCAGTTACTCGCCAGGGGCCACAGATACGCAGTATTTT.

This rearrangement joins TRBV13 to TRBJ2-6; 9 bases match TRBD2. V trimming: 5 bases; J trimming: 4 bases; junction bases outside the gene matches: 12. Germline V lookup: CDR1 PRHDT, CDR2 FYEKMQ (reference sequence). This CDR3 has 18 amino acids. CDR3 DNA sequence: TGTGCCAGCAGCCTCGCTCATCTAGCGGGATCGGGGGCCAACGTCCTGACTTTC. It is translated as CASSLAHLAGSGANVLTF. Full variable domain (remainder filled in from reference TRBV13 and TRBJ2-6): AAGVIQSPRHLIKEKRETATLKCYPIPRHDTVYWYQQGPGQDPQFLISFYEKMQSDKGSIPDRFSAQQFSDYHSELNMSSLELGDSALYFCASSLAHLAGSGANVLTFGAGSRLTVL.

The chain links TRBV14 to TRBJ2-7; weak D call: TRBD1 (5 bases). With 1 base removed from V and 4 bases from J, the gap between germline ends came to 11 bases. The CDR3 spans 14 residues. Germline CDR1 SGHDN, CDR2 FVKESK. DNA of the CDR3: TGTGCCAGCAGCCAAGTAGGGGTTGGGTACGAGCAGTACTTC. It specifies CASSQVGVGYEQYF.